This TCR beta chain was recorded in a study of blood T cell repertoires in COVID-19. Study summary: The United States, Italy and Spain supplied acute and convalescent COVID-19 samples. In each case, the material was cDNA or gDNA derived from T cells, B-cell-depleted T cells, or PBMCs.

The CDR3 is 15 amino acids. V lost 5 bases, J lost 7 bases, and 20 bases lay in between. CDR1 SQVTM and CDR2 ANQGSEA come from the germline V gene. Original data processing: Reference gene primers were amplified, and this amplification served to estimate nucleated cell counts. Profiled with immunoSEQ multiplex PCR; TCRdb holds only in-frame clones, not every one. V, J and clone size are taken as reported in that table, and D and trimming were inferred from the DNA itself. Here the sample spans under 300,000 clones, about four fifths being singletons. Sequencing input: peripheral blood. V gene TRBV29-1 combines with J gene TRBJ2-2, with a possible D match to TRBD2 (6 bases). The sequence was collected from a young man who had recovered from COVID-19. The CDR3 coding sequence is TGCAGCGTTAAGGCGGACGCACGGGGAGGCGGGGAGCTGTTTTTT. Translation gives CSVKADARGGGELFF.